Listed below are T cell receptor beta chains from one sample, sequenced in a study of blood T cell repertoires in COVID-19. The table came from immunoSEQ multiplex PCR; TCRdb's copy has only in-frame clones and leaves some out. The sample includes about 140,000 clones, roughly 85% of them seen just once. The sample was peripheral blood. The receptors derive from a man aged 60 to 69 with acute or convalescent COVID-19. The CDR3 runs from the conserved cysteine through the conserved F or W. D genes are given only for firm matches. The listing skips clone size in some rows; elsewhere it reads once, few, many or a size class.

j_call d_call v_call clone_size cdr3_aa cdr3_nt
TRBJ2-1 - TRBV3-1/TRBV3-2 - CASSPVSESSYNEQFF TGTGCCAGCAGTCCCGTTAGCGAGAGCTCCTACAATGAGCAGTTCTTC
TRBJ2-1 - TRBV18 - CASSPGRGWQFF TGTGCCAGCTCCCCCGGCAGGGGATGGCAGTTCTTC
TRBJ2-7 TRBD1 TRBV6-2/TRBV6-3 - CASSYSTGVPSYEQYF TGTGCCAGCAGTTATTCGACAGGGGTCCCCTCCTACGAGCAGTACTTC
TRBJ2-3 TRBD2 TRBV7-9 - CASSRSGSWDTQYF TGTGCCAGCAGCCGAAGCGGGAGTTGGGATACGCAGTATTTT
TRBJ2-2 - TRBV5-5 - CASSLGPAAGELFF TGTGCCAGCAGCTTGGGGCCAGCGGCCGGGGAGCTGTTTTTT
TRBJ2-1 TRBD2 TRBV5-1 - CASSPLAEAYNEQFF TGCGCCAGTAGCCCTCTAGCGGAGGCCTACAATGAGCAGTTCTTC
TRBJ1-5 TRBD1 TRBV7-2 few CASSKNTGVNNQPQHF TGTGCCAGCAGCAAAAACACAGGGGTCAACAATCAGCCCCAGCATTTT
TRBJ2-3 - TRBV13 - CASSLGAARGTDTQYF TGTGCCAGCAGCTTAGGAGCGGCCAGGGGAACAGATACGCAGTATTTT
TRBJ1-1 - TRBV29-1 - CSVCQTNTEAFF TGCAGCGTTTGCCAGACAAACACTGAAGCTTTCTTT
TRBJ2-3 - TRBV7-2 - CASSLDRVRDTQYF TGTGCCAGCAGCTTAGACAGGGTCAGGGATACGCAGTATTTT
TRBJ2-7 TRBD2 TRBV27 - CASKKTSGSLYEQYF TGTGCCAGCAAGAAGACTAGCGGGAGCCTATACGAGCAGTACTTC
TRBJ1-6 - TRBV2 - CASSGTPGQINSPLHF TGTGCCAGCAGTGGGACCCCTGGACAGATTAATTCACCCCTCCACTTT
TRBJ1-1 - TRBV19 - CASMGGALSTEAFF TGTGCCAGTATGGGGGGGGCATTATCCACTGAAGCTTTCTTT
TRBJ2-5 TRBD2 TRBV9 - CASSVGTSGRGETQYF TGTGCCAGCAGCGTCGGGACTAGCGGGAGGGGGGAGACCCAGTACTTC
TRBJ2-7 - TRBV6-5 - CASSRDNPNSYEQYF TGTGCCAGCAGTCGGGACAACCCAAATTCCTACGAGCAGTACTTC
TRBJ2-3 - TRBV18 - CASSPRDTQYF TGTGCCAGCTCACCTCGGGATACGCAGTATTTT
TRBJ2-1 - TRBV27 once CASSLEGSRYNEQFF TGTGCCAGCAGTTTAGAGGGAAGTCGCTACAATGAGCAGTTCTTC
TRBJ1-1 - TRBV19 - CASSIGYSEAFF TGTGCCAGTAGTATTGGTTACAGTGAAGCTTTCTTT
TRBJ2-5 TRBD2 TRBV9 - CASSSGGRQETQYF TGTGCCAGCAGCTCGGGGGGGAGACAAGAGACCCAGTACTTC
TRBJ2-1 TRBD1 TRBV27 - CASSLDRVLGSEQFF TGTGCCAGCAGTTTAGACAGGGTCCTAGGGAGTGAGCAGTTCTTC
TRBJ2-2 - TRBV30 - CAWRFQRGLGELFF TGTGCCTGGAGATTCCAGCGTGGTCTCGGGGAGCTGTTTTTT
TRBJ2-7 TRBD2 TRBV6-2/TRBV6-3 - CASSQAGGREYF TGTGCCAGCAGCCAAGCGGGAGGGAGGGAGTACTTC
TRBJ2-1 - TRBV7-9 - CASDESGDSSYNEQFF TGTGCCAGCGACGAATCGGGCGACAGCTCCTACAATGAGCAGTTCTTC
TRBJ1-5 - TRBV4-2 - CASSQENTRSGNQPQHF TGTGCCAGCAGCCAAGAAAATACGCGGAGTGGCAATCAGCCCCAGCATTTT
TRBJ1-2 - TRBV4-1 - CASSQDPRGSGYGYTF TGCGCCAGCAGCCAAGACCCGCGGGGAAGCGGCTATGGCTACACCTTC
TRBJ2-1 - TRBV5-1 - CASRLWGDSTYNEQFF TGCGCCAGCAGGCTGTGGGGGGACTCCACCTACAATGAGCAGTTCTTC
TRBJ1-5 - TRBV19 - CASSAPFGQRNQPQHF TGTGCCAGTAGTGCCCCCTTTGGGCAGAGAAATCAGCCCCAGCATTTT
TRBJ2-3 - TRBV6-4 - CASRPEVTQYF TGTGCCAGCAGGCCTGAGGTTACGCAGTATTTT
TRBJ2-3 - TRBV11-3 many CASSLGGLSTDTQYF TGTGCCAGCAGCTTAGGGGGACTTAGCACAGATACGCAGTATTTT
TRBJ1-4 TRBD1 TRBV4-3 - CASSQARDRGNEKLFF TGCGCCAGCAGCCAGGCCCGAGACAGGGGTAATGAAAAACTGTTTTTT
TRBJ2-7 - TRBV27 - CASSSPGLNAYEQYF TGTGCCAGCAGTTCGCCAGGCCTTAACGCCTACGAGCAGTACTTC
TRBJ2-7 - TRBV15 - CATSTWGENEQYF TGTGCCACCAGCACTTGGGGCGAGAACGAGCAGTACTTC
TRBJ2-6 TRBD1 TRBV28 - CASSPGTGNPGANVLTF TGTGCCAGCAGTCCAGGGACAGGGAACCCTGGGGCCAACGTCCTGACTTTC
TRBJ1-1 - TRBV6-5 - CASSRSSTEAFF TGTGCCAGCAGCCGTAGTAGCACTGAAGCTTTCTTT
TRBJ2-2 TRBD2 TRBV3-1/TRBV3-2 once CASGGAGVTGELFF TGTGCCAGCGGAGGAGCGGGAGTCACCGGGGAGCTGTTTTTT